The 31 T cell receptor beta chains listed next were all sequenced from one sample in a study of T cell responses to AZD1222 COVID-19 vaccine. Only in-frame clones appear in the TCRdb table, and some are missing; sequencing was by immunoSEQ multiplex PCR. The table has 150,000 to 200,000 clones, 90% to 95% seen once. Sample: peripheral blood, taken on day 0 of AZD1222 vaccination. The receptor source for this set is an adult in good health.

This chain joins TRBV7-9 and TRBJ1-2; D remains ambiguous. This CDR3 is built from 14 residues. Trimming took off 5 bases at V and 4 bases at J, with 14 bases between the two ends. Germline values: CDR1 SEHNR, CDR2 FQNEAQ (reference sequence). The CDR3 sequence: CASSPVEESYGYTF. The DNA of the CDR3 is TGTGCCAGCAGCCCGGTGGAAGAAAGCTATGGCTACACCTTC.

V gene TRBV3-1 (or the pseudogene TRBV3-2) combines with J gene TRBJ2-1; perhaps TRBD2 as D (6 bases). Germline CDR1 LGHDT, CDR2 YNNKEL (reference sequence). CDR3 length: 15 residues. Trimming took off 5 bases at V and 5 bases at J, with 16 bases between the two ends. Here the CDR3 DNA reads TGTGCCAGCAGCGCCGGGACTCTTCCTAACAATGAGCAGTTCTTC. It specifies CASSAGTLPNNEQFF.

The chain uses TRBV16 and TRBJ2-7; D is unclear. Per the germline V gene, CDR1 is KGHSY and CDR2 is FQNENV. The length of the CDR3 is 14 residues. V was cut by 4 bases and J by 0 bases, with 10 bases left in between. The DNA of the CDR3 is TGTGCCAGCAGCCCTGCATGGGGCTCCTACGAGCAGTACTTC. Translating gives CASSPAWGSYEQYF.

This clone was picked up one time. The chain recombines TRBV7-9 with TRBJ1-6; D ambiguous. Trimming removed 5 bases at V and 8 bases at J, with 7 bases between. This CDR3 contains 12 residues. Germline V CDR1 and CDR2: SEHNR, FQNEAQ (reference sequence). CDR3 amino acids: CASSPEDSPLHF. The CDR3 DNA reads TGTGCCAGCAGCCCGGAGGATTCACCCCTCCACTTT.

This chain connects TRBV6-5 to TRBJ1-1, with 7 nucleotides matching TRBD1. With V trimmed by 0 bases and J by 3 bases, 7 bases remained unmatched. Germline V gives CDR1 MNHEY, CDR2 SVGAGI. This CDR3 is built from 16 residues. In DNA form, the CDR3 reads TGTGCCAGCAGTTACTCGACAGGGTCAGGGGACACTGAAGCTTTCTTT. This sequence encodes CASSYSTGSGDTEAFF.

The gene calls are TRBV15 and TRBJ1-4, with TRBD1 identical over 9 bases. CDR3 length equals 16 residues. Unmatched junction bases numbered 6, after V lost 0 bases and J lost 7 bases. CDR1 and CDR2 from the germline V gene are LNHNV and YYDKDF (reference sequence). The CDR3 DNA reads TGTGCCACCAGCAGAGATAGGACAGGGGCGGCTGAAAAACTGTTTTTT. Translating gives CATSRDRTGAAEKLFF.

The V gene is TRBV6-4, the J gene TRBJ2-1; 11 bases line up with TRBD2. The CDR3 covers 18 residues. The V gene's germline CDR1 is MRHNA and CDR2 SNTAGT. Trimming at V came to 5 bases and at J to 8 bases, leaving 17 bases not matched to a gene. The DNA for the CDR3 is TGTGCCAGCAGTCAATCCGGGACTAGCGGTCTGGCCTTGGATGAGCAGTTCTTC. This translates into CASSQSGTSGLALDEQFF.

A remark on this clone: Germline and junction disagree at one end, which may indicate a read error. Additional DNA sequences in this sample encode the identical CDR3. The gene calls are TRBV20-1 and TRBJ2-1; 9 bases line up with TRBD2. Germline V gene sequence: CDR1 DFQATT, CDR2 SNEGSKA (reference sequence). CDR3 length: 15 amino acids. Written as DNA, the CDR3 is TGCAGTGCTAGTCCAACTAGCGGGTTGGGCAATGAACAGTTCTTC. As protein: CSASPTSGLGNEQFF.

V is TRBV19 and J is TRBJ2-1, with D perhaps TRBD2 (5 bases). V shed 7 bases and J shed 8 bases, with 24 bases lying between them. This CDR3 has 16 residues. Germline V gene lookup returns CDR1 LNHDA and CDR2 SQIVND (reference sequence). The CDR3 DNA reads TGTGCCAGTACCAGAGGGCGCGGTATCCCCCTCGATGAGCAGTTCTTC. Amino acids: CASTRGRGIPLDEQFF. Full variable domain (remainder filled in from reference TRBV19 and TRBJ2-1): DGGITQSPKYLFRKEGQNVTLSCEQNLNHDAMYWYRQDPGQGLRLIYYSQIVNDFQKGDIAEGYSVSREKKESFPLTVTSAQKNPTAFYLCASTRGRGIPLDEQFFGPGTRLTVL.

This clone was seen more than once but under ten times. The chain couples TRBV3-1 (or the pseudogene TRBV3-2) to TRBJ2-7, with D unclear. The CDR3 is 14 residues long. The germline gives CDR1 LGHDT, CDR2 YNNKEL (reference sequence). Deletions cut 1 base from V and 0 bases from J, with 7 bases between. The CDR3 nucleotides are TGTGCCAGCAGCCAAGCCGATAGCTCCTACGAGCAGTACTTC. Its translation: CASSQADSSYEQYF.

This clone was seen just once. The gene calls are TRBV27 and TRBJ1-6; D gene unclear. V was pared by 3 bases and J by 7 bases, with 10 bases between. Germline CDR1 is MNHEY and CDR2 is SMNVEV (reference sequence). This CDR3 spans 14 amino acids. The CDR3 reads CASSFSQSNSPLHF. For the CDR3, the DNA is TGTGCCAGCAGTTTTTCGCAGTCCAATTCACCCCTCCACTTT.

The sample holds one count of this clone. The chain employs TRBV28 and TRBJ2-2; unclear D gene. The CDR3 is 12 amino acids. Deletions cut 6 bases from V and 5 bases from J, with 7 bases between. CDR1 and CDR2 (germline): MDHEN, SYDVKM. The CDR3 loop is CASSSLTGELFF. The CDR3 region has the DNA TGTGCCAGCAGCTCCCTTACCGGGGAGCTGTTTTTT.

This clone was detected once. The J gene is TRBJ2-7, the V gene TRBV7-3; D call uncertain. V lost 5 bases to trimming and J lost 1 base, with 12 bases between them. The CDR3 has 14 amino acids. Per germline, CDR1 SGHTA and CDR2 FQGTGA. Here the CDR3 DNA reads TGTGCCAGCAGCCCAACCTCAGGTTCCTACGAGCAGTACTTC. It yields the protein CASSPTSGSYEQYF.

This sequence joins TRBV27 and TRBJ2-1; TRBD2 agrees at 14 bases. V gave up 1 base and J gave up 4 bases; unmatched junction bases: 3. Per germline, CDR1 MNHEY and CDR2 SMNVEV (reference sequence). The CDR3 length is 17 residues. CDR3 DNA sequence: TGTGCCAGCAGTTTATTGGGACTAGCGGGAGTTTACAATGAGCAGTTCTTC. Protein sequence: CASSLLGLAGVYNEQFF.

The gene calls are TRBV28 and TRBJ2-1; D ambiguous. Trimming shortened V by 6 bases and J by 8 bases, and 20 bases separated the two germline ends. Looked up from germline, CDR1 is MDHEN and CDR2 is SYDVKM. The CDR3 length is 15 residues. Written as DNA, the CDR3 is TGTGCCAGCAGCTACATAGGTTCCAGTTTTCATGAGCAGTTCTTC. This codes for CASSYIGSSFHEQFF.

The chain combines TRBV6-1 with TRBJ2-7; the D call may be TRBD1 or TRBD2 (5 bases each). From germline, CDR1 is MNHNS and CDR2 SASEGT. V was clipped by 3 bases and J by 1 base, with 10 bases between them. The CDR3 consists of 14 residues. In DNA, the CDR3 is TGTGCCAGCAGTGACCGGGACCTTTCCTACGAGCAGTACTTC. Its protein product is CASSDRDLSYEQYF.

The chain couples TRBV28 to TRBJ1-2; TRBD1 agrees at 7 bases. Trimming took 6 bases from V and 4 from J; bases not matched to a gene: 8. Germline V CDR1 and CDR2: MDHEN, SYDVKM. The length of the CDR3 is 14 residues. The CDR3 nucleotides read TGTGCCAGCAGCCTATGGGACAGCCCCTATGGCTACACCTTC. Protein product: CASSLWDSPYGYTF.

This chain's CDR3 is CATQVRRDGEQYF. DNA for the CDR3: TGTGCCACCCAAGTGAGGCGGGACGGAGAGCAGTACTTC. J is TRBJ2-7 and V is TRBV19; a possible D gene is TRBD2 (6 bases). This CDR3 is built from 13 residues. V gave up 10 bases and J gave up 7 bases, with 20 bases separating them. The V gene's germline CDR1 is LNHDA and CDR2 SQIVND (reference sequence).

The rearrangement uses TRBV10-3 and TRBJ2-1, with D possibly being TRBD2 (5 bases). Germline V gene data show CDR1 as ENHRY and CDR2 as SYGVKD. This CDR3 has 12 residues. V lost 2 bases, J lost 6 bases, and 5 bases lay in between. CDR3 in amino acids: CAISERGNEQFF. Written as DNA, the CDR3 is TGTGCCATCAGTGAGCGGGGCAATGAGCAGTTCTTC.

The chain employs TRBV27 and TRBJ2-1; TRBD1 agrees at 8 bases. Trimming at V came to 5 bases and at J to 9 bases, leaving 6 bases not matched to a gene. Germline V gene sequence: CDR1 MNHEY, CDR2 SMNVEV (reference sequence). This CDR3 region has 13 residues. The CDR3 coding sequence is TGTGCCAGCAGTCCAACAGGGGGTGTTGAGCAGTTCTTC. Translating it yields CASSPTGGVEQFF.

The chain couples TRBV7-9 to TRBJ2-7; TRBD2 aligns across 10 bases. Looked up from germline, CDR1 is SEHNR and CDR2 is FQNEAQ (reference sequence). This CDR3 is 15 amino acids long. The junction had 14 bases not matched to a gene; V was cut back by 8 bases and J by 7 bases. The DNA for the CDR3 is TGTGCCAGCGGCGGAAGTGGGCTAGCGGGAGATGAGCAGTACTTC. This sequence encodes CASGGSGLAGDEQYF.

V gene TRBV7-9 combines with J gene TRBJ1-1, with unresolved D. Germline V gives CDR1 SEHNR, CDR2 FQNEAQ (reference sequence). The V end was cut by 2 bases, the J end by 6 bases, with 13 bases between. The CDR3 runs 14 residues. This CDR3 reads CASSLLREGPEAFF. The CDR3 coding sequence is TGTGCCAGCAGCTTATTAAGGGAGGGCCCTGAAGCTTTCTTT.

The chain has TRBV5-1 and TRBJ2-1; 10 bases match TRBD2. The V and J ends lost 2 bases and 6 bases, in that order; junction bases with no gene match: 14. Per germline, CDR1 SGHRS and CDR2 YFSETQ. The CDR3 has 18 amino acids. CDR3 loop: CASSLPTVRLAGANEQFF. For the CDR3, the DNA is TGCGCCAGCAGCTTACCCACGGTAAGGCTAGCGGGAGCCAATGAGCAGTTCTTC.

The genes are TRBV6-1 and TRBJ2-7; D gene uncertain. The CDR3 sequence is 14 residues long. Per the germline V gene, CDR1 is MNHNS and CDR2 is SASEGT. V dropped 3 bases and J dropped 0 bases, with 9 bases sitting between them. For the CDR3, the DNA is TGTGCCAGCAGTGAGGGTTCCAGCTCCTACGAGCAGTACTTC. Protein product: CASSEGSSSYEQYF.

The chain is built from TRBV7-2 and TRBJ2-7; D is ambiguous. The CDR3 contains 13 residues. The ends were cut back, 5 bases at V and 0 bases at J, with 8 bases in the middle. Germline loops: CDR1 SGHTA, CDR2 FQGNSA. CDR3 DNA sequence: TGTGCCAGCAGCGACCCCGCCTCCTACGAGCAGTACTTC. Amino acids: CASSDPASYEQYF.

The chain couples TRBV19 to TRBJ2-7; D may be TRBD1 or TRBD2 (7 bases each). V was trimmed by 7 bases and J by 3 bases, leaving 16 bases between them. The CDR3 runs to 14 residues. Germline V gene sequence: CDR1 LNHDA, CDR2 SQIVND (reference sequence). The chain's CDR3 is CASTPRGGGYEQYF. The CDR3 DNA reads TGTGCCAGTACACCCAGGGGGGGAGGCTACGAGCAGTACTTC.

The rearrangement links TRBV4-1 to TRBJ1-5; D uncertain. This CDR3 is built from 14 residues. Germline loops: CDR1 MGHRA, CDR2 YSYEKL. Trimming removed 0 bases at V and 5 bases at J, with 8 bases between. CDR3 nucleotides: TGCGCCAGCAGCCAAGATAACAGTTATCAGCCCCAGCATTTT. This encodes CASSQDNSYQPQHF.

V is TRBV5-1 and J is TRBJ1-1; D may be TRBD1 (5 bases). CDR3 length: 14 residues. Trimming removed 0 bases at V and 4 bases at J, with 10 bases between. CDR1 is SGHRS and CDR2 is YFSETQ in the germline V gene. The CDR3 sequence is CASSLGGITTEAFF. The CDR3 DNA reads TGCGCCAGCAGCTTGGGGGGGATCACCACTGAAGCTTTCTTT.

V is TRBV9 and J is TRBJ2-1; D remains ambiguous. Per the germline V gene, CDR1 is SGDLS and CDR2 is YYNGEE. This CDR3 is 13 amino acids long. V lost 0 bases, J lost 4 bases, and 5 bases lay in between. The CDR3 DNA reads as TGTGCCAGCAGCGTAGATCCATACAATGAGCAGTTCTTC. The encoded protein is CASSVDPYNEQFF.

This chain joins TRBV7-9 and TRBJ2-3; 9 bases fit TRBD2. CDR1 and CDR2 from the germline V gene are SEHNR and FQNEAQ (reference sequence). The CDR3 runs to 16 residues. V dropped 6 bases and J dropped 3; count of bases not matched to a gene: 10. The CDR3 spells CASRGDSGRGTDTQYF. The DNA of the CDR3 is TGTGCCAGCAGAGGAGATAGCGGGAGAGGGACAGATACGCAGTATTTT.

The rearrangement links TRBV3-1 (or the pseudogene TRBV3-2) to TRBJ1-3, with D unresolved. Germline CDR1 is LGHDT and CDR2 is YNNKEL (reference sequence). Trimming took 0 bases from V and 3 from J, leaving 9 bases between them. CDR3 length: 15 residues. The CDR3 here is CASSQDGGFGNTIYF. DNA for the CDR3: TGTGCCAGCAGCCAAGACGGCGGGTTTGGAAACACCATATATTTT.